The source of this TCR beta chain is a study of T cell changes during pregnancy in multiple sclerosis. This clone was picked up one time. Clones were read by immunoSEQ multiplex PCR, and TCRdb kept only the in-frame ones, dropping some. The sample holds 55,000 to 85,000 clones, roughly 92% seen once. With 3 bases removed from V and 6 bases from J, the gap between germline ends came to 8 bases. The CDR3 loop spans 12 amino acids. The germline V gene has CDR1 SGHDT and CDR2 YYEEEE. The material sequenced was peripheral blood, taken in the third trimester of pregnancy. The chain couples TRBV5-6 to TRBJ2-3, with D hard to call. The sequence derives from a female donor with multiple sclerosis, enrolled in a pregnancy study. The CDR3 nucleotides are TGTGCCAGCAGCTCCCCCGTTGATACGCAGTATTTT. Translation: CASSSPVDTQYF.